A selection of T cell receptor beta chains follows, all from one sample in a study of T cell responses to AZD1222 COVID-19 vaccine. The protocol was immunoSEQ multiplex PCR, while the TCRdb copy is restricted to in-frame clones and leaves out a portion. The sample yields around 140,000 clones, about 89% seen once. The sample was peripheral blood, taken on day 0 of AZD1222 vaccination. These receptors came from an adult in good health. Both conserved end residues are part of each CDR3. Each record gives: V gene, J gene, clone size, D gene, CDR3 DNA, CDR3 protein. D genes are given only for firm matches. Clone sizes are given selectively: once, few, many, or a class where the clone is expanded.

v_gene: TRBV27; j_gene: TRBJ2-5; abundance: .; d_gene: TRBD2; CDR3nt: TGTGCCAGCAGTCCCACTAGCGGGGGGACATCGTACCAAGAGACCCAGTACTTC; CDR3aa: CASSPTSGGTSYQETQYF
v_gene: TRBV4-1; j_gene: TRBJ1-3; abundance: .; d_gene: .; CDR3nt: TGCGCCAGCAGCCAAGTTGTATCGGGAGGAAACACCATATATTTT; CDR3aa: CASSQVVSGGNTIYF
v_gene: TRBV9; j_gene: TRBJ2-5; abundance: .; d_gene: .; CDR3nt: TGTGCCAGCAGCGCTACAGGACGAGAGACCCAGTACTTC; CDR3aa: CASSATGRETQYF
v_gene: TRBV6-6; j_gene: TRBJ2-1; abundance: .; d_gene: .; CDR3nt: TGTGCCAGCAGTTACTTCAATGAGCAGTTCTTC; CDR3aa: CASSYFNEQFF
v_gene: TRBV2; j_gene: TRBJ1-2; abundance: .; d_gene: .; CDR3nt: TGTGCCAGCAGTGAAGTGCAGGGTTCTGATGGCTACACCTTC; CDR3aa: CASSEVQGSDGYTF
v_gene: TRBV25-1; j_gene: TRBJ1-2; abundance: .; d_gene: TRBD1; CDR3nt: TGTGCCAGCAGTGCCCGGACAGGCTATGGCTACACCTTC; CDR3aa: CASSARTGYGYTF
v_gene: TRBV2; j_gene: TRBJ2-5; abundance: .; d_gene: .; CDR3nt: TGTGCCAGCAAGTCGTCAGGGAGGGAGACCCAGTACTTC; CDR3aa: CASKSSGRETQYF
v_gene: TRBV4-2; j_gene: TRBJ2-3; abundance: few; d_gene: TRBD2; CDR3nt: TGTGCCAGACACCGTGGACTAGTTCCAGATACGCAGTATTTT; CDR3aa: CARHRGLVPDTQYF
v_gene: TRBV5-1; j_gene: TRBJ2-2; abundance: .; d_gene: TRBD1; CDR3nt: TGCGCCAGCAGCCCGGGACAGCTCACCGGGGAGCTGTTTTTT; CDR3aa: CASSPGQLTGELFF
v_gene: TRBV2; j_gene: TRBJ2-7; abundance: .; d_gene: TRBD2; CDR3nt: TGTGCCAGCAGTGGGGGACTAGCAGTAGACGAGCAGTACTTC; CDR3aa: CASSGGLAVDEQYF
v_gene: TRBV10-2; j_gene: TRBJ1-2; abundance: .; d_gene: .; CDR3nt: TGCGCCAGCAGCCAGCGGGAGAAGAGGGGTGGCTACACCTTC; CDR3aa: CASSQREKRGGYTF
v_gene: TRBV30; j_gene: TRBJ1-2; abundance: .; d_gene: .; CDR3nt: TGTGCCTGGAGTGTATTAAATGGCTACACCTTC; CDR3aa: CAWSVLNGYTF